This T cell receptor (beta chain) was recovered during a study of OX40 agonist ivuxolimab in advanced cancers. On the study more broadly: Patients assigned to dose escalation were diagnosed with hepatocellular carcinoma, melanoma, renal cell or head and neck cancer. Aged roughly 23 to 80 with a mean of about 63 years, they were under 85% male. General study findings and limits: Among the lowest peripheral clonal expansion occurred in 0.1-3.0 mg/kg partial responders. More expanded clones were found, on average, in CD8+ than in CD4+ T cells.

Germline-derived CDR1 and CDR2 are SGHRS and YFSETQ. The CDR3 has 13 residues. Trimming left V 0 bases short and J 10 bases short, with 13 bases between. Using immunoSEQ multiplex PCR, the repertoire was profiled, and TCRdb retains in-frame clones only, with some absent. The sample holds some 63,000 clones; 80% to 90% are singletons and the top ten take 5% to 5.5%. On this clone itself: Antigen: not known.

Sequenced material: CD4+ or CD8+ T cells sorted from blood, taken in a trial of the OX40 agonist ivuxolimab. This clonotype was obtained from an adult with an advanced solid tumor such as melanoma, head and neck, liver or kidney cancer. The chain employs TRBV5-1 and TRBJ1-1; D is undetermined. CDR3: CASSLEGVHVAFF. The CDR3, as DNA: TGCGCCAGCAGCTTGGAGGGCGTACACGTAGCTTTCTTT.